The source of this T cell receptor beta chain is a study of glioma-infiltrating T cells. Background on the study: Samples included WHO grade II oligodendrogliomas or astrocytomas and initial-diagnosis grade IV glioblastomas. Presurgical dexamethasone in glioma patients lasted six or fewer days. Study-wide results and caveats: Above-expected tissue-blood divergence occurred in all gliomas, most in low-grade ones. Shared blood CDR3 signature motifs marked patients with low tissue-blood divergence.

TCR alpha and beta CDR3 regions were amplified from RNA using iRepertoire nested multiplex PCR. TCRdb fed the multiplex PCR reads into MiXCR, producing one record per CDR3 protein. Found here are a few hundred thousand distinct CDR3 sequences, roughly 41% of them singletons; the top ten hold approximately 12%. This clonotype was detected ten times or more. Its antigen remains unknown. Trimming stripped 3 bases from V and 5 bases from J, with 14 bases between. Per the germline V gene, CDR1 is DFQATT and CDR2 is SNEGSKA (reference sequence). This CDR3 spans 14 amino acids. What was sequenced was glioma tissue, nonneoplastic brain tissue, or PBMCs (not recorded which). The sequence came from a human donor with low-grade glioma or glioblastoma, undergoing nonglioma brain surgery, or in good health (not recorded which). The V call is TRBV20-1, the J call TRBJ1-5; D gene uncertain. The CDR3 nucleotides read TGCAGTGCTAGTACCGCCCCGGAGGATCAGCCCCAGCATTTT. Its translation is CSASTAPEDQPQHF.